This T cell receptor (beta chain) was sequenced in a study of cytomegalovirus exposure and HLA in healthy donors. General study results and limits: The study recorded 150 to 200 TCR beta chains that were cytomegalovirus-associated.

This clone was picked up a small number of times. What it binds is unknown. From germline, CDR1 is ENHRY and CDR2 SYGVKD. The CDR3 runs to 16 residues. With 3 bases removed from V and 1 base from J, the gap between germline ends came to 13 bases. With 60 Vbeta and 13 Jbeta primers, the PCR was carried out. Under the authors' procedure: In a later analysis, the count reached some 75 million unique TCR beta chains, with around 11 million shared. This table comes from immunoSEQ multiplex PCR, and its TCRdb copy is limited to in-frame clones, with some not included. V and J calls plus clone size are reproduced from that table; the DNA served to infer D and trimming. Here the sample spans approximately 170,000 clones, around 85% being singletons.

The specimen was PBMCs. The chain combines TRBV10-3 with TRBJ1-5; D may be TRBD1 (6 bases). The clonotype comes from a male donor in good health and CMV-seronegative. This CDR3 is CAISDRGVASNQPQHF. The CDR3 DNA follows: TGTGCCATCAGTGACAGGGGAGTGGCGAGCAATCAGCCCCAGCATTTT.